The text below deals with one T cell receptor beta chain. Its specificity is not known. UMIs and a universal primer site were added when TCR cDNA was made by 5'RACE template switching. TCRdb re-analysed the 5' RACE reads in MiXCR, keeping a single row per CDR3 protein. Here the sample spans 250,000 to 300,000 distinct CDR3 sequences, roughly 5% being singletons. This specimen comes from a study of T cells after yellow fever vaccination. The V and J ends lost 4 bases and 8 bases, in that order; junction bases with no gene match: 8. This CDR3 comprises 15 residues. The germline CDR1 and CDR2 sequences are LGHNA and YSLEER. Study-level findings and limits: Shared CD4/CD8 clonotypes were a small share, likely from convergent recombination. In post-booster samples, most primary-vaccination clones reappeared (about 95% CD4, roughly 88% CD8). A secondary response was less intense yet reached its peak sooner, at day 5 versus 15.

Sequencing was performed on CD4+ T cells sorted from PBMCs, taken on the day of the yellow fever booster vaccination. This clonotype originated in a young man who received the YFV17D yellow fever vaccine. The J gene is TRBJ1-4, the V gene TRBV4-3; 9 bases are shared with TRBD1. The CDR3 DNA follows: TGCGCCAGCAGCCGGACCCAGACAGGGGGGGAAAAACTGTTTTTT. Encoded protein: CASSRTQTGGEKLFF.